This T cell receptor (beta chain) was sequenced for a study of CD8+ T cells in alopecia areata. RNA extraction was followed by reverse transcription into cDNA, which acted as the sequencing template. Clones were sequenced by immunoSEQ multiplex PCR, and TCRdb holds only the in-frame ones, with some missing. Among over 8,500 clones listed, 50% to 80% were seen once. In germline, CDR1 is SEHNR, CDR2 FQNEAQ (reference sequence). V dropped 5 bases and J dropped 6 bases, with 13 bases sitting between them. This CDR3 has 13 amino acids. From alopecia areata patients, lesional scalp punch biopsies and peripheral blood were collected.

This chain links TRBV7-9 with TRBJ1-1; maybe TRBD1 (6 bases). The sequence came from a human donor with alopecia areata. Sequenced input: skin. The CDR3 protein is CASSQTGYAEAFF. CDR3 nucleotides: TGTGCCAGCAGCCAAACAGGGTACGCTGAAGCTTTCTTT. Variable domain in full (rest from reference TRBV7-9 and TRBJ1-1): DTGVSQNPRHKITKRGQNVTFRCDPISEHNRLYWYRQTLGQGPEFLTYFQNEAQLEKSRLLSDRFSAERPKGSFSTLEIQRTEQGDSAMYLCASSQTGYAEAFFGQGTRLTVV.